Presented here are 28 T cell receptor beta chains from one specimen sequenced in a study of early T cells in non-severe SARS-CoV-2 infection. MiXCR was run by TCRdb on the 5' RACE reads, yielding one entry per CDR3 protein. The table has 50,000 or so distinct CDR3 sequences, less than 15% seen once. Sequenced: whole blood. These receptors all stem from an adult who was a healthcare worker with PCR-confirmed SARS-CoV-2 infection or an uninfected control (not recorded which).

The V call is TRBV4-2, the J call TRBJ1-4; 7 positions match TRBD1. The germline gives CDR1 LGHNA, CDR2 YNFKEQ. After removal of 4 bases from V and 2 bases from J, the junction contained 7 bases not matched to a gene. The CDR3 is 16 amino acids. CDR3 DNA: TGTGCCAGCAGCCCCGGACAGGTGGGGACTAATGAAAAACTGTTTTTT. Its translation is CASSPGQVGTNEKLFF.

This clonotype has just a few counts. V gene TRBV2 combines with J gene TRBJ1-5; D possibly corresponds to TRBD1 (5 bases). Germline V gene lookup returns CDR1 SNHLY and CDR2 FYNNEI. V lost 3 bases to trimming and J lost 1 base, with 7 bases between them. This CDR3 has 14 amino acids. The CDR3 bases are TGTGCCAGCAGTGACGGGGCAAGCAATCAGCCCCAGCATTTT. It translates to CASSDGASNQPQHF. The variable domain in full, completed from reference TRBV2 and TRBJ1-5, reads EPEVTQTPSHQVTQMGQEVILRCVPISNHLYFYWYRQILGQKVEFLVSFYNNEISEKSEIFDDQFSVERPDGSNFTLKIRSTKLEDSAMYFCASSDGASNQPQHFGDGTRLSIL.

In this sample, this clonotype turned up a few times. This chain joins TRBV20-1 and TRBJ2-1; TRBD2 might be the D (5 bases). Germline lookup yields CDR1 DFQATT and CDR2 SNEGSKA (reference sequence). V lost 0 bases to trimming and J lost 4 bases, with 13 bases between them. The CDR3 is made up of 15 amino acids. The CDR3 reads CSARDQAEPYNEQFF. CDR3 DNA sequence: TGCAGTGCTAGAGATCAAGCGGAGCCATACAATGAGCAGTTCTTC.

Only a few counts were recorded for this clonotype. The CDR3 DNA is TGTGCCAGCAGCTTGTGGGGCAGGGAGGACTATGGCTACACCTTC. This encodes CASSLWGREDYGYTF. The J gene is TRBJ1-2, the V gene TRBV5-6, with D perhaps matching TRBD1 (5 bases). The CDR3 is 15 residues long. CDR1 is SGHDT, CDR2 YYEEEE, per germline. With 1 base removed from V and 3 bases from J, the gap between germline ends came to 13 bases.

This clonotype was observed a single time. The chain joins TRBV24-1 to TRBJ2-6; D is unresolved. The CDR3 has 12 amino acids. Germline V gene sequence: CDR1 KGHDR, CDR2 SFDVKD. Trimming stripped 9 bases from V and 4 bases from J, with 6 bases between. CDR3 sequence reads: CATDSGANVLTF. DNA of the CDR3: TGTGCCACCGACTCGGGGGCCAACGTCCTGACTTTC.

This clonotype has a count of ten or more. The chain has TRBV13 and TRBJ2-7, with TRBD2 matching 7 bases. The CDR3 is 15 residues long. The ends lost 3 bases at V and 3 bases at J; junction bases unmatched: 8. Looked up from germline, CDR1 is PRHDT and CDR2 is FYEKMQ (reference sequence). The CDR3, as DNA: TGTGCCAGCAGCTTCGGAGTAGCGGGCTTCTACGAGCAGTACTTC. Encoded protein: CASSFGVAGFYEQYF.

This clonotype has ten or more counts. The gene calls are TRBV18 and TRBJ1-2, with D maybe TRBD1 (5 bases). The CDR3 is made up of 14 amino acids. Between the trimmed V and J ends, which lost 2 bases and 5 bases, there was a span of 12 bases. Germline V lookup: CDR1 KGHSH, CDR2 LQKENI. CDR3 amino acids: CASSPGPGQYGYTF. The CDR3 coding sequence is TGTGCCAGCTCACCAGGGCCAGGGCAGTATGGCTACACCTTC.

This sequence joins TRBV11-3 and TRBJ2-1; tentatively, D is TRBD1 or TRBD2 (5 bases each). Trimming pared 4 bases from V and 4 bases from J, leaving 8 bases between. The germline V gene has CDR1 SGHNT and CDR2 YENEEA. CDR3 length: 13 amino acids. CDR3 DNA sequence: TGTGCCAGCAGCTCGGGACCGTACAATGAGCAGTTCTTC. Amino acid sequence: CASSSGPYNEQFF.

This clonotype was observed many times. The rearrangement links TRBV2 to TRBJ2-7, with 10 nucleotides matching TRBD1. The CDR3 contains 15 residues. Germline loops: CDR1 SNHLY, CDR2 FYNNEI. V lost 5 bases, J lost 4 bases, and 8 bases stayed unmatched. CDR3 sequence: CASSSTGGLIYEQYF. CDR3 bases: TGTGCCAGCAGTTCGACAGGGGGCCTTATTTACGAGCAGTACTTC.

This clonotype has at least ten counts. The rearrangement joins TRBV11-3 to TRBJ2-2, with 10 bases matching TRBD2. CDR3 size: 16 residues. Germline CDR1 reads SGHNT; CDR2 reads YENEEA. The trim removed 4 bases at V and 1 base at J, leaving 3 bases unmatched. The CDR3 nucleotides are TGTGCCAGCAGCTCTCTAGCGGGAGAGAACACCGGGGAGCTGTTTTTT. This sequence encodes CASSSLAGENTGELFF.

This clonotype appeared a few times. The chain links TRBV2 to TRBJ1-1, with a weak D call TRBD1 (5 bases). V was clipped by 1 base and J by 4 bases, with 10 bases between them. The CDR3 sequence is 14 residues long. Germline V gene data show CDR1 as SNHLY and CDR2 as FYNNEI. Here the CDR3 DNA reads TGTGCCAGCAGTGAAGGAAGGGACGGCACTGAAGCTTTCTTT. It yields the protein CASSEGRDGTEAFF.

The sample holds many counts of this clonotype. The V call is TRBV27, the J call TRBJ1-5; D is perhaps TRBD1 (6 bases). The CDR3 covers 16 residues. V lost 2 bases to trimming and J lost 0 bases, with 11 bases between them. Germline values: CDR1 MNHEY, CDR2 SMNVEV (reference sequence). DNA for the CDR3: TGTGCCAGCAGTTTAAGGGGGGCCCTTAGCAATCAGCCCCAGCATTTT. This sequence encodes CASSLRGALSNQPQHF.

This CDR3 is CATQGYTGELFF. Here the CDR3 DNA reads TGTGCCACACAGGGTTACACCGGGGAGCTGTTTTTT. J is TRBJ2-2 and V is TRBV7-6, with D possibly matching TRBD1 (6 bases). The CDR3 loop spans 12 amino acids. Germline CDR1 reads SGHVS; CDR2 reads FNYEAQ. The V gene lost 10 bases and the J gene lost 3 bases, with 9 bases spanning the gap.

This clonotype was seen a few times. The CDR3 is CAISSSGPYNEQFF. CDR3 DNA: TGTGCCATCAGTAGTAGCGGGCCCTACAATGAGCAGTTCTTC. This sequence joins TRBV10-3 and TRBJ2-1; 7 bases match TRBD2. J lost 2 bases, V lost 5 bases, and 3 bases had no gene match. The V gene's germline CDR1 is ENHRY and CDR2 SYGVKD. There are 14 residues in the CDR3.

This clonotype was seen a handful of times. V and J are TRBV28 and TRBJ1-6, with D possibly being TRBD1 (6 bases). The germline CDR1 and CDR2 sequences are MDHEN and SYDVKM. Trimming removed 5 bases at V and 7 bases at J, with 15 bases between. CDR3 length equals 15 residues. The CDR3 sequence is CASSPGGARNSPLHF. In DNA, the CDR3 is TGTGCCAGCAGTCCCGGGGGGGCGCGAAATTCACCCCTCCACTTT.

Only a few counts were recorded for this clonotype. V and J are TRBV12-3 or TRBV12-4 and TRBJ1-1; the D gene is possibly TRBD1 (5 bases). The germline V and J ends were trimmed by 6 bases and 1 base, with 12 bases remaining between them. This CDR3 has 14 amino acids. Here the CDR3 DNA reads TGTGCCAGCAGGGCAGGGTGGAGGAACACTGAAGCTTTCTTT. Residues: CASRAGWRNTEAFF.

The chain recombines TRBV20-1 with TRBJ2-7; TRBD2 matches at 8 bases. The CDR3 runs to 14 residues. Germline V gives CDR1 DFQATT, CDR2 SNEGSKA (reference sequence). Trimming at V came to 4 bases and at J to 3 bases, leaving 8 bases not matched to a gene. The DNA for the CDR3 is TGCAGTGCTACTCCTAGCGGGTACAGCTACGAGCAGTACTTC. Amino acid sequence: CSATPSGYSYEQYF.

The V and J genes are TRBV20-1 and TRBJ2-5, with 8 bases matching TRBD1. With V trimmed by 1 base and J by 7 bases, 11 bases remained unmatched. Looked up from germline, CDR1 is DFQATT and CDR2 is SNEGSKA (reference sequence). The CDR3 is 15 amino acids. The CDR3 here is CSARAWTGTVGTQYF. DNA of the CDR3: TGCAGTGCTAGAGCTTGGACAGGGACAGTCGGGACCCAGTACTTC.

The chain employs TRBV12-3 or TRBV12-4 and TRBJ2-5; D remains unclear. The length of the CDR3 is 12 residues. Deletions cut 3 bases from V and 5 bases from J, with 7 bases between. CDR3 region: CASSFARETQYF. The CDR3 bases are TGTGCCAGCAGTTTTGCCCGCGAGACCCAGTACTTC.

This clonotype was seen ten or more times. The chain has TRBV5-1 and TRBJ1-1, with 7 bases matching TRBD1. The V and J ends lost 6 bases and 2 bases, in that order; junction bases with no gene match: 10. The germline CDR1 and CDR2 sequences are SGHRS and YFSETQ. The CDR3 covers 15 residues. In DNA, the CDR3 is TGCGCCAGCACCTCTAGGGGACAGCTTAACACTGAAGCTTTCTTT. This sequence encodes CASTSRGQLNTEAFF.

This clonotype was observed a handful of times. This chain uses TRBV5-4 with TRBJ2-1; 8 nucleotides line up with TRBD2. The CDR3 length is 18 residues. The germline CDR1 and CDR2 sequences are SGHNT and YYREEE (reference sequence). With 3 bases clipped from V and 6 bases from J, the junction kept 17 bases outside the gene matches. The CDR3 DNA is TGTGCCAGCAGCTCCCCCCGGTGGGGTAGCGGGATTGGCAATGAGCAGTTCTTC. This codes for CASSSPRWGSGIGNEQFF.

The chain links TRBV6-5 to TRBJ2-3; 9 nucleotides align to TRBD2. CDR1 and CDR2 from the germline V gene are MNHEY and SVGAGI. Trimming took 3 bases from V and 6 from J; bases not matched to a gene: 7. The CDR3 contains 15 residues. The CDR3 nucleotides read TGTGCCAGCAGTTATGCGCGGGGGGGCCGGGATACGCAGTATTTT. Amino acids: CASSYARGGRDTQYF.

V gene TRBV5-1 combines with J gene TRBJ2-7, with 10 bases matching TRBD1. Trimming removed 3 bases from V and 2 bases from J; junction bases left unmatched: 5. The germline V gene has CDR1 SGHRS and CDR2 YFSETQ. The CDR3 loop spans 15 amino acids. CDR3 protein: CASSSGTGATYEQYF. CDR3 coding DNA: TGCGCCAGCAGCTCCGGGACAGGGGCTACCTACGAGCAGTACTTC.

V usage is TRBV27 and J usage is TRBJ2-7, with D perhaps matching TRBD2 (6 bases). CDR3 size: 18 residues. The germline V and J ends were trimmed by 6 bases and 6 bases, with 30 bases remaining between them. The V gene's germline CDR1 is MNHEY and CDR2 SMNVEV (reference sequence). The CDR3, as DNA: TGTGCCAGCAGCACCCTGGGCCTAGCGACACCGCTGGAGAGCGAGCAGTACTTC. Its protein product is CASSTLGLATPLESEQYF.

The J gene is TRBJ2-3, the V gene TRBV29-1, with 10 positions matching TRBD1. Losses at the gene ends were 7 bases for V and 4 bases for J; bases not matched to a gene: 8. This CDR3 is built from 14 residues. Germline CDR1 reads SQVTM; CDR2 reads ANQGSEA. The CDR3 here is CSATRQGAADTQYF. DNA for the CDR3: TGCAGCGCCACCAGACAGGGGGCGGCAGATACGCAGTATTTT.

This sequence joins TRBV4-1 and TRBJ2-6; the D gene is possibly TRBD1 (5 bases). Deletions cut 1 base from V and 0 bases from J, with 19 bases between. The CDR3 is made up of 20 amino acids. Germline V gene lookup returns CDR1 MGHRA and CDR2 YSYEKL. Written as DNA, the CDR3 is TGCGCCAGCAGCCAAGCTAAACGGACAACTACCATCTCTGGGGCCAACGTCCTGACTTTC. Its translation: CASSQAKRTTTISGANVLTF.

This chain uses TRBV20-1 with TRBJ2-3, with 7 bases matching TRBD2. This CDR3 has 15 amino acids. The V segment lost 0 bases and the J segment 2 bases; nucleotides outside the gene matches: 5. The germline CDR1 and CDR2 sequences are DFQATT and SNEGSKA (reference sequence). CDR3 residues: CSARDQGRATDTQYF. DNA for the CDR3: TGCAGTGCTAGAGATCAAGGGAGGGCCACAGATACGCAGTATTTT.

The sample holds a few counts of this clonotype. This chain joins TRBV18 and TRBJ1-2; D gene unclear. There are 16 residues in the CDR3. Trimming took off 2 bases at V and 6 bases at J, with 19 bases between the two ends. The germline gives CDR1 KGHSH, CDR2 LQKENI. Written as DNA, the CDR3 is TGTGCCAGCTCACCATCTCCTACGTCGGGGAAGCATGGCTACACCTTC. It codes for CASSPSPTSGKHGYTF.